This TCR beta chain was profiled in a study of shared clonotypes between healthy human individuals. J lost 0 bases, V lost 5 bases, and 13 bases had no gene match. The CDR3 has 17 residues. CDR1 and CDR2 from the germline V gene are MDHEN and SYDVKM. The sorted-subset replicate PCRs were given about 200 ng DNA, which is 27,000 or so T cell genomes. Profiling relied on immunoSEQ multiplex PCR, and the TCRdb table lists in-frame clones only, not all of them. Of approximately 1,000,000 clones in the sample, 77% are singletons; the top ten hold roughly 0.83%. This receptor was obtained from a man younger than 30 in good health. Some clones in this sample may be carry-over from other donors' samples. V usage is TRBV28 and J usage is TRBJ2-7; 7 positions agree with TRBD2. The specimen sequenced was memory CD4+ T cells from PBMCs. Subset meaning: CD45RA-negative fraction. The CDR3 DNA is TGTGCCAGCAGTCCGCTGACAAGCGGGGCGGACTCCTACGAGCAGTACTTC. Its protein product is CASSPLTSGADSYEQYF.